This T cell receptor (beta chain) was identified in a study of breast tumors, draining lymph nodes, adjacent tissues. TCRdb used MiXCR to reprocess the multiplex PCR reads, holding one entry per CDR3 protein. The table records more than 250,000 distinct CDR3 sequences, 30% of them present only once. CDR1 and CDR2 from the germline V gene are SQVTM and ANQGSEA. The V end lost 8 bases, the J end lost 6 bases, and 18 bases lay between the germline ends. The CDR3 consists of 13 residues. Axillary draining lymph nodes of breast cancer patients supplied the node samples. Study conclusions and caveats: Luminal-like breast cancer showed significantly greater tumor-nontumor repertoire similarity than basal-like breast cancer did. Tumors had less TCR diversity than lymph nodes, more than nontumor tissue.

In regard to this clonotype: Its antigen remains unknown.

The sequenced sample was axillary lymph node tissue. The chain is built from TRBV29-1 and TRBJ2-3; D uncertain. This clonotype was obtained from a female donor with breast cancer. Some clones in this sample may be carry-over from other donors' samples. This CDR3 reads CSHLGSSRDTQYF. The CDR3 nucleotides read TGCAGCCACTTGGGATCGAGCAGGGATACGCAGTATTTT.